This T cell receptor (beta chain) was observed in a study of blood T cell repertoires in COVID-19. In the study's own analysis: Estimation of nucleated cell counts relied on the amplification of reference gene primers. Assay: immunoSEQ multiplex PCR; the TCRdb copy retains only in-frame clones and omits some. The V and J calls and clone size were taken over from that table, and D and trimming were inferred from the DNA. The data hold roughly 300,000 clones, with approximately 92% observed a single time. CDR3 length equals 14 residues. The germline CDR1 and CDR2 sequences are MNHEY and SVGAGI. V lost 6 bases and J lost 0; bases outside the gene matches: 4.

The receptor was derived from a woman aged 30 to 39 with COVID-19, enrolled during active disease. The material sequenced was peripheral blood. The chain carries TRBV6-5 and TRBJ2-7; 8 bases map to TRBD1. DNA for the CDR3: TGTGCCAGCAGCAGGACAGGGAGCTCCTACGAGCAGTACTTC. This sequence encodes CASSRTGSSYEQYF.